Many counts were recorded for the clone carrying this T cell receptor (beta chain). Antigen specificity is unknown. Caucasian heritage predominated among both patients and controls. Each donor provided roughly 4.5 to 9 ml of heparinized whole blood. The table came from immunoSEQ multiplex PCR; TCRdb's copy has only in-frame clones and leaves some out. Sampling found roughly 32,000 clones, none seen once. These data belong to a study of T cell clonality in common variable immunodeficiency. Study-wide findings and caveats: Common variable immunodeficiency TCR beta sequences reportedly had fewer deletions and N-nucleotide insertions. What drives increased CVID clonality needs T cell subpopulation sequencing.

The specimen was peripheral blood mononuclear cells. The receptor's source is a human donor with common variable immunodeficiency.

Partial CDR3 DNA: TGTGCCAGCTCACCAGGCTCAGGGACAATGGAGACC. It codes for CASSPGSGTMET. The entire CDR3 protein is CASSPGSGTMETQYF. V is TRBV18 and J is TRBJ2-5, with TRBD1 as a possible D gene (6 bases). The sequence runs out 3 residues before the end of the CDR3; the remainder is reconstructed from the germline J gene. This CDR3 has 15 residues. Germline V gives CDR1 KGHSH, CDR2 LQKENI. The V end was cut by 2 bases, the J end by 5 bases, with 15 bases between.